The rows below give T cell receptor beta chains drawn from one sample of a study of type 1 regulatory T cells. Each CDR3 protein is one row after TCRdb ran MiXCR on the reads. The data contain approximately 100,000 distinct CDR3 sequences, roughly 31% of them seen just once; the ten biggest clones take up 2.2%. Sequences were obtained from CD4+ T cells, either the whole sample or a sorted fraction (not recorded which). These receptor sequences come from a human donor in good health. Both conserved end residues are trimmed from each CDR3. Size values are once, few and many counts, or a class for expanded clones, and some rows have none.

>-|TRBV20-1|TRBJ2-1
SARPHSGRALGEQF
>few|TRBV18|TRBJ1-6
ASSQGIDSPLH
>few|TRBV7-2|TRBJ2-3
ASSSLGRLAGDRPDTQY
>few|TRBV6-2/TRBV6-3|TRBJ2-2
ASSRYGRELF
>few|TRBV5-1|TRBJ2-1
ASSGQGAYNEQF
>-|TRBV3-1|TRBJ2-7
ASSQDLDHPFTHEQY
>few|TRBV7-8|TRBJ1-6
ASARDQWGSPLH
>few|TRBV19|TRBJ2-6
ASSPGNSGANVLT
>-|TRBV7-2|TRBJ2-7
ASSAILAGQEQY
>few|TRBV5-1|TRBJ2-7
ASSLTGERSYEQY
>-|TRBV28|TRBJ2-7
ASSLGKTSGFYEQY
>-|TRBV18|TRBJ2-2
ASSPVQGKNTGELF
>-|TRBV29-1|TRBJ1-2
SVEERIANYGYT
>-|TRBV29-1|TRBJ2-2
SVAVVAGGTGELF
>-|TRBV6-2/TRBV6-3|TRBJ1-6
ASSHRDRDSPLH
>-|TRBV12-3/TRBV12-4|TRBJ2-1
ASSSGSHSYNEQF
>-|TRBV20-1|TRBJ1-5
SARDFRGDQPQH
>-|TRBV6-5|TRBJ2-7
ASSYRSTYEQY
>few|TRBV7-2|TRBJ2-5
ASSWKPGQQETQY
>-|TRBV19|TRBJ1-2
ASSILGQDYGYT
>once|TRBV5-4|TRBJ2-5
ASSPSGGPQETQY
>-|TRBV29-1|TRBJ2-2
SVEKTGADTGELF
>-|TRBV5-1|TRBJ2-5
ASRLGTPGVETQY
>few|TRBV6-5|TRBJ2-1
ASSEGRDQF
>-|TRBV27|TRBJ2-1
ASSFVSGSYNEQF
>-|TRBV7-2|TRBJ2-5
ASSLAAQYQETQY
>-|TRBV7-8|TRBJ2-1
ASSLGTSGTGYEQF
>-|TRBV5-1|TRBJ1-1
ASSLSQGSTEAF
>-|TRBV15|TRBJ2-5
ATSRLAGAGTQY
>-|TRBV7-8|TRBJ2-7
ASSLSQGGNEQY
>few|TRBV7-2|TRBJ2-3
ASSLARGGRGSDTQY
>few|TRBV5-1|TRBJ2-7
ASSLGTSGTEQY
>few|TRBV7-9|TRBJ2-7
ASSLGRRASSYEQY